These 20 T cell receptor beta chains came from one sample sequenced in a study of blood T cells in healthy people across ages. Sample-barcoded 5' priming and a J-beta primer mix drove a second PCR of roughly 6 to 12 cycles. Each CDR3 protein gets one entry after TCRdb re-called the 5' RACE reads with MiXCR. The sample consists of 800,000 to 900,000 distinct CDR3 sequences, about 59% of them appearing once. Material for sequencing was blood. The receptors here all came from a man aged 25-45 years in good health.

A word on this clonotype: Relative to the germline gene, one junction end is altered; a read error may explain this. V and J are TRBV18 and TRBJ2-7; no definite D call. CDR1 is KGHSH, CDR2 LQKENI, per germline. This CDR3 comprises 15 residues. The DNA of the CDR3 is TGTGCCAGCCCACCACTAAGGCAGGAGTTCTACGAGCAGTACTTT. Protein: CASPPLRQEFYEQYF. The full variable domain, completed using reference TRBV18 and TRBJ2-7, is NAGVMQNPRHLVRRRGQEARLRCSPMKGHSHVYWYRQLPEEGLKFMVYLQKENIIDESGMPKERFSAEFPKEGPSILRIQQVVRGDSAAYFCASPPLRQEFYEQYFGPGTRLTVT.

Only a few counts were recorded for this clonotype. V is TRBV5-1 and J is TRBJ1-2, with D possibly being TRBD1 (5 bases). V lost 4 bases and J 6 bases, leaving 13 bases between the germline ends. Per germline, CDR1 SGHRS and CDR2 YFSETQ. The CDR3 is 13 amino acids. The CDR3 loop reads CASSTGQMDGYTF. In nucleotides, the CDR3 is TGCGCCAGCAGCACAGGACAAATGGATGGCTACACCTTC.

The chain couples TRBV7-3 to TRBJ2-1; 8 positions match TRBD2. The CDR3 runs 15 residues. The V and J ends lost 6 bases and 4 bases, in that order; junction bases with no gene match: 8. Germline V gives CDR1 SGHTA, CDR2 FQGTGA. CDR3 nucleotides: TGTGCCAGCAGTGGGGGAGCGGGGGAGTACAATGAGCAGTTCTTC. Encoded protein: CASSGGAGEYNEQFF.

The chain carries TRBV7-9 and TRBJ2-4; possibly TRBD2 for D (5 bases). The DNA end favors TRBJ2-5, so the J call may be wrong. Per germline, CDR1 SEHNR and CDR2 FQNEAQ (reference sequence). This CDR3 spans 16 amino acids. The CDR3 loop is CASSLALQPRRETQYF. In DNA, the CDR3 is TGTGCCAGCAGCTTAGCGCTTCAGCCTAGGAGGGAGACCCAGTACTTC.

V gene TRBV20-1 combines with J gene TRBJ2-7, with a weak D call TRBD1 (6 bases). Germline V gives CDR1 DFQATT, CDR2 SNEGSKA (reference sequence). V lost 6 bases to trimming and J lost 3 bases, with 12 bases between them. This CDR3 has 12 residues. CDR3: CSAKTGFYEQYF. Here the CDR3 DNA reads TGCAGTGCAAAGACAGGTTTCTACGAGCAGTACTTC.

The gene calls are TRBV9 and TRBJ2-1; D is perhaps TRBD1 or TRBD2 (5 bases each). V was shortened by 3 bases and J by 7 bases, with 20 bases between the two germline ends. CDR1 is SGDLS, CDR2 YYNGEE, per germline. CDR3 size: 16 residues. CDR3 residues: CASSATPGRTVNEQFF. The CDR3 coding sequence is TGTGCCAGCAGCGCCACGCCGGGACGGACGGTAAATGAGCAGTTCTTC.

V usage is TRBV6-6 and J usage is TRBJ2-7, with TRBD1 as a possible D gene (5 bases). This CDR3 has 13 residues. The germline V and J ends were trimmed by 4 bases and 0 bases, with 7 bases remaining between them. Germline values: CDR1 MNHNY, CDR2 SVGAGI (reference sequence). CDR3 nucleotides: TGTGCCAGCAGTTTCGGACACTCCTACGAGCAGTACTTC. Its translation is CASSFGHSYEQYF.

The V call is TRBV6-2 or TRBV6-3, the J call TRBJ2-7, with D possibly being TRBD1 (6 bases). There are 15 residues in the CDR3. The ends were cut back, 5 bases at V and 0 bases at J, with 14 bases in the middle. CDR1 MNHEY and CDR2 SVGEGT come from the germline V gene. DNA of the CDR3: TGTGCCAGCAGTCCCCCCCGGGACACCTCCTACGAGCAGTACTTC. It is translated as CASSPPRDTSYEQYF.

A few counts support this clonotype. This chain connects TRBV20-1 to TRBJ2-6; D ambiguous. The CDR3 sequence is 14 residues long. CDR1 is DFQATT and CDR2 is SNEGSKA in the germline V gene (reference sequence). V dropped 4 bases and J dropped 5 bases, with 12 bases sitting between them. The CDR3, as DNA: TGCAGTGCTACGGACGTCGAAAGGGCCAACGTCCTGACTTTC. It is translated as CSATDVERANVLTF.

This clonotype was picked up a small number of times. Possible read error: a much larger clone is one base away. The rearrangement uses TRBV20-1 and TRBJ2-1, with 7 bases aligning to TRBD1. This CDR3 contains 15 residues. With V trimmed by 0 bases and J by 13 bases, 15 bases remained unmatched. CDR1 and CDR2 (germline): DFQATT, SNEGSKA (reference sequence). The CDR3 is CSARDGRGPWETQFF. CDR3 DNA: TGCAGTGCTAGAGATGGAAGGGGGCCTTGGGAGACCCAGTTCTTC.

This clonotype turned up a few times. J is TRBJ2-5 and V is TRBV7-2, with D possibly TRBD2 on 6 matching bases. There are 16 residues in the CDR3. Trimming removed 4 bases from V and 5 bases from J, with 20 bases in between. Germline V gene sequence: CDR1 SGHTA, CDR2 FQGNSA. CDR3 nucleotide sequence: TGTGCCAGCAGCTACCAGGGAGGACCAATTACGGAGACCCAGTACTTC. Protein: CASSYQGGPITETQYF.

This clonotype appeared many times. The chain joins TRBV28 to TRBJ2-7; TRBD1 might be the D (6 bases). The CDR3 has 13 amino acids. Germline V gene sequence: CDR1 MDHEN, CDR2 SYDVKM. Between the trimmed V and J ends, which lost 6 bases and 1 base, there was a span of 10 bases. Here the CDR3 reads CASRPGQSYEQYF. The CDR3 bases are TGTGCCAGCAGGCCCGGACAGTCCTACGAGCAGTACTTC.

V gene TRBV12-3 or TRBV12-4 combines with J gene TRBJ2-1, with TRBD2 matching 14 bases. This CDR3 spans 12 amino acids. Trimming at V came to 6 bases and at J to 12 bases, leaving 1 base not matched to a gene. CDR3 sequence (DNA): TGTGCCAGCAGCGGACTAGCGGGGGGGCAGTTCTTC. Encoded protein: CASSGLAGGQFF.

V usage is TRBV9 and J usage is TRBJ2-3; D uncertain. This CDR3 spans 15 amino acids. CDR1 and CDR2 (germline): SGDLS, YYNGEE. Trimming took 0 bases from V and 7 from J, leaving 15 bases between them. For the CDR3, the DNA is TGTGCCAGCAGCGTAGAACCAGTTGGAGTCTATACGCAGTATTTT. This codes for CASSVEPVGVYTQYF.

The chain employs TRBV12-3 or TRBV12-4 and TRBJ2-3, with 8 bases aligning to TRBD2. CDR3 size: 17 residues. With 6 bases clipped from V and 5 bases from J, the junction kept 16 bases outside the gene matches. The CDR3 reads CASSPSFGGGPVDTQYF. CDR3 nucleotides: TGTGCCAGCAGCCCGTCCTTTGGCGGGGGGCCGGTAGATACGCAGTATTTT.

The chain joins TRBV2 to TRBJ2-5; TRBD1 aligns across 8 bases. Per the germline V gene, CDR1 is SNHLY and CDR2 is FYNNEI. Germline trimming cut 6 bases from V and 3 bases from J; bases unmatched to any gene: 9. This CDR3 has 15 amino acids. In DNA form, the CDR3 reads TGTGCCAGCAGGCGAGACAGGGGAGGCGAAGAGACCCAGTACTTC. Its translation is CASRRDRGGEETQYF. Based on the CDR3 plus reference TRBV2 and TRBJ2-5, the full variable domain is EPEVTQTPSHQVTQMGQEVILRCVPISNHLYFYWYRQILGQKVEFLVSFYNNEISEKSEIFDDQFSVERPDGSNFTLKIRSTKLEDSAMYFCASRRDRGGEETQYFGPGTRLLVL.

V and J are TRBV4-1 and TRBJ2-3; 14 bases line up with TRBD2. With 3 bases clipped from V and 5 bases from J, the junction kept 4 bases outside the gene matches. CDR1 is MGHRA and CDR2 is YSYEKL in the germline V gene. This CDR3 comprises 16 residues. CDR3 sequence (DNA): TGCGCCAGCAGCCACGGGACTAGCGGGGGAGTAGATACGCAGTATTTT. Translated: CASSHGTSGGVDTQYF.

This chain uses TRBV25-1 with TRBJ2-5, with D uncertain. V lost 4 bases and J 3 bases, leaving 18 bases between the germline ends. CDR3 length equals 16 residues. Germline V CDR1 and CDR2: MGHDK, SYGVNS. Written as DNA, the CDR3 is TGTGCCAGCAGTGCCCACCGGGCACGAAGTGAAGAGACCCAGTACTTC. Its translation: CASSAHRARSEETQYF.

The genes are TRBV27 and TRBJ2-2, with 12 nucleotides matching TRBD2. The J segment lost 7 bases and the V segment lost 0 bases, leaving 0 bases of the junction unmatched. This CDR3 contains 15 residues. CDR1 MNHEY and CDR2 SMNVEV come from the germline V gene (reference sequence). CDR3 sequence reads: CASSLSTSGGGELFF. The CDR3 nucleotides read TGTGCCAGCAGTTTATCGACTAGCGGGGGCGGGGAGCTGTTTTTT.

V gene TRBV10-3 combines with J gene TRBJ1-2; D is uncertain. The length of the CDR3 is 12 residues. Per the germline V gene, CDR1 is ENHRY and CDR2 is SYGVKD. Trimming left V 7 bases short and J 2 bases short, with 8 bases between. CDR3 protein: CAIKGDNYGYTF. CDR3 bases: TGTGCCATCAAGGGAGACAACTATGGCTACACCTTC.